This is a list of T cell receptor beta chains from one sample in a study of T cell responses to AZD1222 COVID-19 vaccine. Sequencing used immunoSEQ multiplex PCR; TCRdb keeps in-frame clones, though not all of them. The sample holds roughly 99,000 clones, under 95% seen once. Sample: peripheral blood, taken 28 days after the second AZD1222 dose. The source is an adult who received the AZD1222 COVID-19 vaccine. CDR3s include the opening cysteine and the closing phenylalanine or tryptophan. D genes are given only for firm matches.

V	D	J	CDR3
TRBV30	NA	TRBJ1-3	CAYSQGSGNTIYF
TRBV19	NA	TRBJ1-3	CASRYGAVFSGNTIYF
TRBV4-2	NA	TRBJ1-5	CASSQEGGEGQPQHF
TRBV11-2	NA	TRBJ1-4	CASSPGITNEKLFF
TRBV7-8	NA	TRBJ2-5	CASSLIPSSEETQYF
TRBV28	TRBD1	TRBJ1-3	CASSVTGGGNTIYF
TRBV3-1/TRBV3-2	NA	TRBJ2-2	CASRPAFNTGELFF
TRBV28	NA	TRBJ2-5	CASSLFARETQYF
TRBV4-3	TRBD2	TRBJ2-3	CASSQDKSGAGGPADTQYF
TRBV28	NA	TRBJ1-2	CASSPTGNGYTF
TRBV6-5	TRBD2	TRBJ2-5	CASSSQTSGRQETQYF
TRBV9	TRBD1	TRBJ2-1	CASRTGTDPYNEQFF
TRBV7-2	TRBD2	TRBJ2-1	CASSLGRLAGVGNEQFF
TRBV12-3/TRBV12-4	TRBD1	TRBJ1-6	CASSSGTGSLHF
TRBV5-4	NA	TRBJ2-6	CASSLAGRQPSGANVLTF
TRBV6-5	NA	TRBJ1-1	CASSYSLDTEGEAFF
TRBV4-3	TRBD1	TRBJ1-2	CASSQDLRNRGYGYTF
TRBV4-3	NA	TRBJ2-1	CASSQAPPEGNEQFF
TRBV6-5	TRBD1	TRBJ1-6	CASSYSSNRGNSPLHF
TRBV10-3	TRBD1	TRBJ1-1	CAIRAGGQGGTEAFF
TRBV12-3/TRBV12-4	NA	TRBJ1-1	CASSLQVWGAFF
TRBV21-1	NA	TRBJ2-1	CASTPYNEQFF
TRBV3-1/TRBV3-2	NA	TRBJ1-1	CASSQGGREELGAFF
TRBV6-5	TRBD2	TRBJ2-3	CASTPGAGGRNTQYF
TRBV28	NA	TRBJ1-4	CASTTPGGDEKLFF
TRBV19	NA	TRBJ1-5	CASSLGNQPQHF
TRBV2	TRBD1	TRBJ2-3	CASSLRGRDTDTQYF
TRBV5-1	TRBD1	TRBJ1-4	CASSLGLRGLVNEKLFF
TRBV30	NA	TRBJ2-3	CAWSESLGGDTQYF
TRBV25-1	NA	TRBJ2-7	CASSEDIYEQYF
TRBV27	TRBD2	TRBJ2-7	CASSLTGLAGVSEQYF
TRBV7-9	TRBD1	TRBJ1-6	CASSLLGDRDNSPLHF
TRBV30	NA	TRBJ1-5	CAWSVQGNQPQHF
TRBV19	NA	TRBJ1-1	CASRRSSNTEAFF
TRBV5-6	TRBD1	TRBJ2-3	CASSIEGAADTQYF
TRBV10-3	NA	TRBJ1-3	CAISEAVRGFGNTIYF
TRBV27	NA	TRBJ1-2	CASSPGLRIHYGYTF
TRBV18	NA	TRBJ2-7	CASSPRGTYEQYF
TRBV7-2	NA	TRBJ1-2	CASSPRGNYGYTF
TRBV7-2	NA	TRBJ2-1	CASSLGPGNEQFF
TRBV5-1	NA	TRBJ2-2	CASSLLSEMNTGELFF
TRBV15	NA	TRBJ1-2	CATSLNRGGPYGYTF
TRBV5-1	NA	TRBJ1-1	CASSLDIWAPGAFF
TRBV9	NA	TRBJ1-5	CASSGGQLNQPQHF